The 20 T cell receptor beta chains reported below all come from one sample, sequenced in a study of CD8 T cells in Susac syndrome. An amount of RNA that ranged from roughly 0.45 to 1 ug was reverse transcribed with random hexamers. TCRdb called the immunoSEQ multiplex PCR reads again in MiXCR, with one record for every CDR3 protein. The profile covers around 300,000 distinct CDR3 sequences, with over 75% appearing a single time and around 0.21% taken by the ten largest. Material: CD8+ T cells from PBMCs. These receptors were obtained from a human donor with multiple sclerosis.

V usage is TRBV25-1 and J usage is TRBJ1-4, with 10 bases that match TRBD1. The J segment lost 7 bases and the V segment lost 0 bases, leaving 5 bases of the junction unmatched. Germline CDR1 is MGHDK and CDR2 is SYGVNS. This CDR3 contains 16 residues. The CDR3 DNA is TGTGCCAGCAGTGAATACTTTAGGGACAGGGGTGAAAAACTGTTTTTT. The encoded protein is CASSEYFRDRGEKLFF.

The gene calls are TRBV6-2 or TRBV6-3 and TRBJ2-7, with 7 bases aligning to TRBD2. Germline loops: CDR1 MNHEY, CDR2 SVGEGT. The CDR3 length is 14 residues. V lost 4 bases to trimming and J lost 3 bases; unmatched junction nucleotides: 6. Here the CDR3 reads CASSSGGRFYEQYF. CDR3 in DNA: TGTGCCAGCAGTTCGGGCGGGAGATTCTACGAGCAGTACTTC.

The gene calls are TRBV7-9 and TRBJ1-1; no clear D. CDR1 is SEHNR and CDR2 is FQNEAQ in the germline V gene (reference sequence). This CDR3 is 14 amino acids long. V shed 4 bases and J shed 3 bases, with 12 bases lying between them. CDR3 nucleotide sequence: TGTGCCAGCAGCTACGGAGGGTGGCACACTGAAGCTTTCTTT. It codes for CASSYGGWHTEAFF.

This clonotype occurred once. The chain links TRBV12-5 to TRBJ2-1; a weak D match, TRBD2 (5 bases). Trimming removed 2 bases from V and 5 bases from J, with 16 bases in between. The CDR3 loop spans 16 amino acids. Germline CDR1 reads LGHNT; CDR2 reads FRNRAP. The CDR3 here is CASGLTPKGRNNEQFF. In DNA form, the CDR3 reads TGTGCTAGTGGTTTGACGCCGAAAGGGAGAAACAATGAGCAGTTCTTC. The full variable domain, its missing parts supplied by reference TRBV12-5 and TRBJ2-1, is DARVTQTPRHKVTEMGQEVTMRCQPILGHNTVFWYRQTMMQGLELLAYFRNRAPLDDSGMPKDRFSAEMPDATLATLKIQPSEPRDSAVYFCASGLTPKGRNNEQFFGPGTRLTVL.

The chain employs TRBV29-1 and TRBJ2-1; 10 bases are shared with TRBD2. The V gene end was trimmed by 7 bases and the J gene end by 7 bases; junction bases not matched to a gene: 10. The length of the CDR3 is 14 residues. CDR1 is SQVTM and CDR2 is ANQGSEA in the germline V gene. The CDR3 protein is CSAFLAGVTNEQFF. For the CDR3, the DNA is TGCAGCGCCTTTCTAGCGGGAGTTACAAATGAGCAGTTCTTC.

V gene TRBV7-9 combines with J gene TRBJ1-2, with a weak D call TRBD1 (6 bases). Per germline, CDR1 SEHNR and CDR2 FQNEAQ (reference sequence). The CDR3 is 15 residues long. The V and J ends lost 7 bases and 3 bases respectively, with 18 bases between them. CDR3 in amino acids: CASNNPGAGDYGYTF. The CDR3 DNA reads TGTGCCAGCAACAATCCAGGGGCAGGGGACTATGGCTACACCTTC.

This sequence joins TRBV9 and TRBJ2-2; D uncertain. The CDR3 sequence is 12 residues long. CDR1 is SGDLS and CDR2 is YYNGEE in the germline V gene. V was trimmed by 8 bases and J by 6 bases, leaving 11 bases between them. CDR3 sequence reads: CASSKPPGELFF. In DNA, the CDR3 is TGTGCCAGTAGCAAGCCACCCGGGGAGCTGTTTTTT.

This chain joins TRBV2 and TRBJ1-5; no clear D gene. The CDR3 length is 15 residues. Germline loops: CDR1 SNHLY, CDR2 FYNNEI. V was pared by 1 base and J by 0 bases, with 7 bases between. The CDR3 DNA is TGTGCCAGCAGTGAAGAGGTTACTAGCAATCAGCCCCAGCATTTT. This sequence encodes CASSEEVTSNQPQHF.

Here the CDR3 DNA reads TGCGCCAGCAGCCAAGAAGGAGCAGGGCTGAACACCGGGGAGCTGTTTTTT. Amino acid sequence: CASSQEGAGLNTGELFF. The V call is TRBV4-1, the J call TRBJ2-2; D might be TRBD1 (5 bases). The V gene lost 0 bases and the J gene lost 1 base, with 12 bases spanning the gap. CDR3 size: 17 residues. CDR1 and CDR2 (germline): MGHRA, YSYEKL.

The rearrangement links TRBV5-6 to TRBJ2-7; perhaps TRBD1 as D (5 bases). V was pared by 5 bases and J by 6 bases, with 9 bases between. The CDR3 runs to 11 residues. The germline gives CDR1 SGHDT, CDR2 YYEEEE. The CDR3 coding sequence is TGTGCCAGCAGGTCAGGGTTCGAGCAGTACTTC. Translating it yields CASRSGFEQYF.

CDR3 in DNA: TGTGCCAGCAGCCAAGATTGGGCTAGCGGGTACAATGAGCAGTTCTTC. Residues: CASSQDWASGYNEQFF. J is TRBJ2-1 and V is TRBV14, with 8 bases identical to TRBD2. CDR3 length equals 16 residues. The V gene end was trimmed by 0 bases and the J gene end by 4 bases; junction bases not matched to a gene: 5. Germline loops: CDR1 SGHDN, CDR2 FVKESK. Looking up the rest from reference TRBV14 and TRBJ2-1 gives the full variable domain: EAGVTQFPSHSVIEKGQTVTLRCDPISGHDNLYWYRRVMGKEIKFLLHFVKESKQDESGMPNNRFLAERTGGTYSTLKVQPAELEDSGVYFCASSQDWASGYNEQFFGPGTRLTVL.

The chain has TRBV7-2 and TRBJ1-1; D is perhaps TRBD1 (5 bases). CDR1 is SGHTA, CDR2 FQGNSA, per germline. This CDR3 has 12 amino acids. Trimming pared 5 bases from V and 11 bases from J, leaving 15 bases between. The CDR3, as DNA: TGTGCCAGCAGCACGGGTCCAGGGCTGGCTTTCTTT. Encoded protein: CASSTGPGLAFF.

A remark on this clonotype: At one of its ends the junction is not consistent with the germline gene, which may arise from a read error. The chain couples TRBV19 to TRBJ1-1; D is possibly TRBD1 (5 bases). The CDR3 is 14 residues long. Germline V gene sequence: CDR1 LNHDA, CDR2 SQIVND (reference sequence). The CDR3 DNA sequence: TGTGCCAGTAGTATATGGGGCGCGGACACTGAAGCTCTCTTT. Protein product: CASSIWGADTEALF.

The rearrangement links TRBV27 to TRBJ2-3; D call uncertain. The CDR3 sequence is 13 residues long. From germline, CDR1 is MNHEY and CDR2 SMNVEV (reference sequence). Trimming removed 10 bases from V and 2 bases from J, with 13 bases in between. The CDR3 coding sequence is TGTGCCACCGTGACCCCTAACACAGATACGCAGTATTTT. This encodes CATVTPNTDTQYF.

This chain connects TRBV19 to TRBJ1-4; D is perhaps TRBD1 (5 bases). The CDR3 covers 13 residues. Trimming cost V 3 bases and J 5 bases, with 7 bases left between them. Germline V gene sequence: CDR1 LNHDA, CDR2 SQIVND (reference sequence). CDR3 amino acids: CASSMRGNEKLFF. In DNA, the CDR3 is TGTGCCAGTAGTATGCGGGGGAATGAAAAACTGTTTTTT.

The rearrangement links TRBV28 to TRBJ1-3, with 11 positions matching TRBD1. Germline CDR1 is MDHEN and CDR2 is SYDVKM. V lost 7 bases and J lost 1; bases outside the gene matches: 6. The CDR3 runs to 16 residues. The CDR3 DNA follows: TGTGCCAGCACGAGGACAGGGGGCTCATCTGGAAACACCATATATTTT. Its translation is CASTRTGGSSGNTIYF.

This sequence joins TRBV20-1 and TRBJ2-7; a possible D gene is TRBD2 (7 bases). V shed 1 base and J shed 5 bases, with 27 bases lying between them. Germline CDR1 is DFQATT and CDR2 is SNEGSKA (reference sequence). This CDR3 spans 18 amino acids. The CDR3 loop reads CSARGAGAPDVLGNEQYF. CDR3 DNA: TGCAGTGCTAGAGGTGCGGGGGCTCCCGACGTCCTTGGTAACGAGCAGTACTTC.

The chain has TRBV4-3 and TRBJ2-5; D possibly corresponds to TRBD2 (6 bases). Trimming removed 0 bases from V and 2 bases from J, with 10 bases in between. The V gene's germline CDR1 is LGHNA and CDR2 YSLEER. This CDR3 has 15 residues. The CDR3: CASSQDWGLQETQYF. CDR3 DNA sequence: TGCGCCAGCAGCCAAGATTGGGGACTGCAAGAGACCCAGTACTTC.

V and J are TRBV16 and TRBJ1-4; D is unclear. Germline-derived CDR1 and CDR2 are KGHSY and FQNENV. V lost 4 bases, J lost 0 bases, and 9 bases lay in between. The CDR3 totals 15 residues. Here the CDR3 DNA reads TGTGCCAGCAGCCCGCGGACGGCAACTAATGAAAAACTGTTTTTT. It encodes CASSPRTATNEKLFF.

The chain links TRBV6-5 to TRBJ2-7; 9 bases line up with TRBD2. Germline assignment: CDR1 MNHEY and CDR2 SVGAGI. The trim removed 6 bases at V and 0 bases at J, leaving 6 bases unmatched. This CDR3 is 15 amino acids long. Here the CDR3 reads CASRRLADLSYEQYF. The CDR3 DNA is TGTGCCAGCAGAAGACTAGCGGACCTCTCCTACGAGCAGTACTTC.